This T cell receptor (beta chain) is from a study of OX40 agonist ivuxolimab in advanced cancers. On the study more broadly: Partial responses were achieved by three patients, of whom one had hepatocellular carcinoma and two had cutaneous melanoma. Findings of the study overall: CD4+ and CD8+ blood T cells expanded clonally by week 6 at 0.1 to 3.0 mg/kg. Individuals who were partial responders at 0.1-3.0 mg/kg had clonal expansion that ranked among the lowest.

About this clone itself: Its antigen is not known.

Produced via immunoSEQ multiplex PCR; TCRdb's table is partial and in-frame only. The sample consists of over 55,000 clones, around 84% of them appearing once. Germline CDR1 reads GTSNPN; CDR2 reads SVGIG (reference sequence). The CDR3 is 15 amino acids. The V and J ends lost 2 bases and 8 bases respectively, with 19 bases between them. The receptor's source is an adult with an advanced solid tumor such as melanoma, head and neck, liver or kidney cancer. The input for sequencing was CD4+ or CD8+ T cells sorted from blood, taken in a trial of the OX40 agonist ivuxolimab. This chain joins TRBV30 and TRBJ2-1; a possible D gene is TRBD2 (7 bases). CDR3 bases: TGTGCCTGGAGTAAACGGGGGGCCGCTGGGGATGAGCAGTTCTTC. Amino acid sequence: CAWSKRGAAGDEQFF.